Listed below are T cell receptor beta chains from one sample, sequenced in a study of Ad26.COV2.S vaccination and SARS-CoV-2 variants. Generated by immunoSEQ multiplex PCR, the TCRdb table keeps only in-frame clones and is missing some. This table holds about 400,000 clones, about 88% found once. Sequencing was performed on peripheral blood, taken in a trial of Ad26.COV2.S vaccine versus placebo. The receptors derive from a person between 18 and 65 years old who received the Ad26.COV2.S COVID-19 vaccine or a placebo. CDR3s include the opening cysteine and the closing phenylalanine or tryptophan. A D gene is named only where the DNA matches it firmly. The size entry is marked missing in some rows and otherwise reads once, few, many or a size class.

V gene	D gene	clone size	J gene	CDR3 protein
TRBV28	.	.	TRBJ2-7	CASSPGGQQYYEQYF
TRBV15	TRBD1	few	TRBJ2-6	CATSRQGAGANVLTF
TRBV27	.	.	TRBJ2-7	CASPSLSSYEQYF
TRBV10-3	TRBD1	.	TRBJ2-7	CAISGDRGTYEQYF
TRBV7-2	.	.	TRBJ1-1	CASSTNSPKRVFF
TRBV3-1/TRBV3-2	.	few	TRBJ1-6	CASSQAAGRNSPLHF
TRBV3-1/TRBV3-2	.	.	TRBJ2-5	CASSRGVGETQYF
TRBV19	.	.	TRBJ1-5	CASSPVRTPQHF
TRBV18	.	.	TRBJ2-4	CASSQSGKQNIQYF
TRBV3-1/TRBV3-2	TRBD2	.	TRBJ2-3	CASSQERLAGHLRDTQYF
TRBV29-1	.	.	TRBJ2-1	CSVSPGPSVGEQFF
TRBV5-1	TRBD1	once	TRBJ2-5	CASRYSGGYETQYF
TRBV20-1	.	.	TRBJ1-2	CSAVGMGGYTF
TRBV5-1	TRBD1	.	TRBJ1-1	CASSFTGGGFGTEAFF
TRBV29-1	.	.	TRBJ1-1	CSVEGSAPGNTEAFF
TRBV6-1	TRBD1	.	TRBJ2-7	CASSEGTGATYEQYF
TRBV11-3	.	.	TRBJ2-2	CASTPGPGELFF
TRBV3-1/TRBV3-2	.	.	TRBJ2-3	CASSPSTTSDTQYF
TRBV5-4	TRBD2	.	TRBJ2-7	CASSLSGSSYEQYF
TRBV25-1	TRBD1	.	TRBJ1-1	CASSEAGTGARAEAFF
TRBV11-2	TRBD2	once	TRBJ2-1	CASSLRPGGNYNEQFF
TRBV7-2	.	.	TRBJ2-7	CASSLNGADPSYEQYF
TRBV3-1/TRBV3-2	TRBD1	.	TRBJ1-2	CASSRRSTGGVLNYGYTF
TRBV15	TRBD2	.	TRBJ2-7	CATSREPSGGSYEQYF
TRBV2	.	.	TRBJ1-5	CASSKIEGQPQHF
TRBV28	TRBD1	once	TRBJ2-2	CASSLMRGTGGAGGNTGELFF
TRBV30	TRBD1	.	TRBJ2-1	CAWRGTGVYEQFF
TRBV6-2/TRBV6-3	.	.	TRBJ2-7	CASSYPRREGGWEQYF
TRBV10-1	.	few	TRBJ2-2	CASSGTYTGELFF
TRBV30	.	.	TRBJ2-7	CAWSNSYEQYF
TRBV6-5	.	.	TRBJ1-2	CVLKGEYGYTF
TRBV4-2	.	.	TRBJ2-3	CASSQDPGSTDTQYF